The source of this T cell receptor beta chain is a study of PD-1 blockade in classical Hodgkin lymphoma. General study findings and limits: It was reported that newly diagnosed patients had less baseline TCR diversity than healthy donors. Similar baseline diversity was found in complete responders and newly diagnosed patients.

V was cut by 5 bases and J by 3 bases, with 16 bases left in between. Germline V CDR1 and CDR2: GTSNPN, SVGIG (reference sequence). The CDR3 has 15 amino acids. Every patient was affected by relapse after autologous stem cell transplantation, while exposure to brentuximab vedotin was not uniform. Remarks on this clone: Its antigen is unidentified.

The method was immunoSEQ multiplex PCR; TCRdb's version includes in-frame clones alone and lacks a portion of them. The data contain about 40,000 clones, 85% to 90% of them seen just once; the ten biggest clones take up roughly 7.7%. The sequence was obtained from a human donor with classical Hodgkin lymphoma. The source was peripheral blood mononuclear cells (PBMCs), collected before the second cycle of nivolumab. The gene calls are TRBV30 and TRBJ1-4; D might be TRBD1 (5 bases). The CDR3 DNA follows: TGTGCCTGGGGGCTCCCCTGGGGCCCTAATGAAAAACTGTTTTTT. As protein: CAWGLPWGPNEKLFF.